A selection of T cell receptor beta chains follows, all from one sample in a study of blood T cell repertoires in COVID-19. Sequencing was performed with immunoSEQ multiplex PCR; in TCRdb, only in-frame clones are kept and a portion is missing. The repertoire includes fewer than 500,000 clones, 70% to 90% of them detected once, and about 1.5% sits in the top ten. Sequencing was performed on peripheral blood. The receptors shown here come from a woman in her 30s with active or convalescent COVID-19. CDR3s include the opening cysteine and the closing phenylalanine or tryptophan. Each record gives: D gene, clone size, V gene, J gene, CDR3 DNA, CDR3 protein. The D gene is left open where the match is weak. The size field is filled for only some rows; it gives once, few, many or a size class.

>NA|NA|TRBV4-2|TRBJ1-2
TGTGCCAGCAGCCAGGACACTGATTCGTATGGCTACACCTTC
CASSQDTDSYGYTF
>NA|NA|TRBV5-8|TRBJ2-3
TGTGCCAGCAGCCCCTGGGGGGGGGCGGCAGATACGCAGTATTTT
CASSPWGGAADTQYF
>TRBD1|NA|TRBV4-1|TRBJ1-4
TGCGCCAGCAGTTTAGGGGGCACGGGGAATGAAAAACTGTTTTTT
CASSLGGTGNEKLFF
>TRBD2|NA|TRBV7-9|TRBJ2-5
TGTGCCAGCAGCTTTAGCGGGAAAGAGACCCAGTACTTC
CASSFSGKETQYF
>NA|NA|TRBV29-1|TRBJ2-3
TGCAGCGTTCGACAGCACACAGATACGCAGTATTTT
CSVRQHTDTQYF
>TRBD2|NA|TRBV6-2/TRBV6-3|TRBJ2-1
TGTGCCAGCAGTAAACGGGGGGGCCTCGTGGGGTTTGAGCAGTTCTTC
CASSKRGGLVGFEQFF
>TRBD2|NA|TRBV5-5|TRBJ2-5
TGTGCCAGCAGCTTGACTAGCGGCCTCCAAGAGACCCAGTACTTC
CASSLTSGLQETQYF
>TRBD1|NA|TRBV7-9|TRBJ2-1
TGTGCCAGCAGCTTTTCCGGGACAGGGATTCAGGATGAGCAGTTCTTC
CASSFSGTGIQDEQFF
>TRBD1|NA|TRBV9|TRBJ1-2
TGTGCCAGCAGCGTAAACCCAGACGACAGGGTACATGGCTACACCTTC
CASSVNPDDRVHGYTF
>TRBD2|NA|TRBV27|TRBJ2-7
TGTGCCAGCAGTCTGGGGACTAGCGGTTACTACGAGCAGTACTTC
CASSLGTSGYYEQYF
>NA|NA|TRBV12-5|TRBJ1-1
TGTGCTAGTGGTTTGGTACTGGGCAGAATGAACACTGAAGCTTTCTTT
CASGLVLGRMNTEAFF
>NA|NA|TRBV3-1/TRBV3-2|TRBJ1-1
TGTGCCAGCAGTGACCCTGGAGTGAACACTGAAGCTTTCTTT
CASSDPGVNTEAFF
>NA|few|TRBV12-3/TRBV12-4|TRBJ2-2
TGTGCCAGCAGACTCCAACCCGGGGAGCTGTTTTTT
CASRLQPGELFF
>TRBD1|NA|TRBV5-1|TRBJ1-4
TGCGCCAGCAGCGTAGGACAGGGGAGGACTAATGAAAAACTGTTTTTT
CASSVGQGRTNEKLFF
>NA|NA|TRBV29-1|TRBJ2-5
TGCAGCGTCGCGATTGATGAAGAGACCCAGTACTTC
CSVAIDEETQYF
>NA|NA|TRBV11-3|TRBJ1-1
TGTGCCAGCAGCTCGGACAGACTCACTGAAGCTTTCTTT
CASSSDRLTEAFF
>NA|few|TRBV7-4|TRBJ1-2
TGTGCCAGCAGCTTAGGAGCAGGGCCCGAAGCTAACTATGGCTACACCTTC
CASSLGAGPEANYGYTF
>NA|NA|TRBV5-4|TRBJ2-7
TGTGCCAGCAGCCGATCCCCAGACACCGTTAACTCCTACGAGCAGTACTTC
CASSRSPDTVNSYEQYF
>NA|NA|TRBV5-5|TRBJ2-1
TGTGCCAGCAGCATCTCTGCGCCTAGCTCCTACAATGAGCAGTTCTTC
CASSISAPSSYNEQFF
>TRBD2|NA|TRBV5-4|TRBJ2-3
TGTGCCAGCAGCTTGGGACTAGCGGGACCTAGCACAGATACGCAGTATTTT
CASSLGLAGPSTDTQYF
>NA|NA|TRBV5-5|TRBJ1-2
TGTGCCAGCAGCTTAGCAGGGACTTATGGCTACACCTTC
CASSLAGTYGYTF
>NA|NA|TRBV7-2|TRBJ2-1
TGTGCCAGCAGCTTTGATTGGGCTCCAAATGAGCAGTTCTTC
CASSFDWAPNEQFF
>TRBD1|NA|TRBV5-4|TRBJ1-4
TGTGCCAGCAGCGCGGAGGGGACAGGGGTCGATGAAAAACTGTTTTTT
CASSAEGTGVDEKLFF
>NA|NA|TRBV4-1|TRBJ2-7
TGCGCCAGCAGCCAAAAGGGAGGGACACCCGATTACGAGCAGTACTTC
CASSQKGGTPDYEQYF
>NA|NA|TRBV20-1|TRBJ2-1
TGCAGTGCGAGGAACTACAATGAGCAGTTCTTC
CSARNYNEQFF
>NA|NA|TRBV2|TRBJ2-1
TGTGCCAGCAGGAAAGACACCCTCAATGAGCAGTTCTTC
CASRKDTLNEQFF
>NA|NA|TRBV5-1|TRBJ1-2
TGCGCCAGCAGCGCCAGCGAGGGAAACTATGTCGGCTACACCTTC
CASSASEGNYVGYTF
>TRBD1|NA|TRBV3-1/TRBV3-2|TRBJ1-5
TGTGCCAGCAGCCAAGAAGGGACAGGGGGCAAGCCCCAGCATTTT
CASSQEGTGGKPQHF
>TRBD2|NA|TRBV5-1|TRBJ2-2
TGCGCCAGCAGCACCCTTAGCGGGGGGGACACCGGGGAGCTGTTTTTT
CASSTLSGGDTGELFF
>TRBD1|few|TRBV28|TRBJ1-1
TGTGCCAGCAGTCCCTGGACAGGGGGTTTGAACACTGAAGCTTTCTTT
CASSPWTGGLNTEAFF
>NA|NA|TRBV29-1|TRBJ2-3
TGCAGCGTCCGGGACACCGGCTATAGCACAGATACGCAGTATTTT
CSVRDTGYSTDTQYF
>NA|NA|TRBV2|TRBJ1-2
TGTGCCAGCACCGCCGCGGGGTTCTATGGCTACACCTTC
CASTAAGFYGYTF
>TRBD1|NA|TRBV7-9|TRBJ2-7
TGTGCCAGCAGCACTATGGCGACAGGGGGAACCTACGAGCAGTACTTC
CASSTMATGGTYEQYF
>NA|NA|TRBV20-1|TRBJ1-2
TGCAGTGCAGGAGGCAGCTATGGCTACACCTTC
CSAGGSYGYTF
>NA|NA|TRBV14|TRBJ2-1
TGTGCCAGCAGCCAAGATTCGGGAACCCCGCAGTTCTTC
CASSQDSGTPQFF
>NA|NA|TRBV3-1/TRBV3-2|TRBJ2-5
TGTGCCAGCAGCCATTACGATGGCGGCCTCCAAGAGACCCAGTACTTC
CASSHYDGGLQETQYF
>TRBD1|NA|TRBV19|TRBJ2-6
TGTGCCAGTAGACGGACAGGGGGAAGCTCTGGGGCCAACGTCCTGACTTTC
CASRRTGGSSGANVLTF
>NA|NA|TRBV18|TRBJ1-1
TGTGCCAGCTCACCATCGGGGGTCGGCACTGAAGCTTTCTTT
CASSPSGVGTEAFF
>NA|NA|TRBV4-1|TRBJ2-2
TGCGCCAGCAGCCGAGGCCGGACAGACTACGCGGAGCTGTTTTTT
CASSRGRTDYAELFF
>NA|NA|TRBV9|TRBJ2-2
TGTGCCAGCAGCGTAGAGTCCCGCATCGCCGCAGCGAACACCGGGGAGCTGTTTTTT
CASSVESRIAAANTGELFF
>TRBD2|NA|TRBV4-2|TRBJ2-1
TGTGCCAGCAGCCAAGATGGGGCTAGCGGGGGAACTGAGCAGTTCTTC
CASSQDGASGGTEQFF
>TRBD1|NA|TRBV10-3|TRBJ1-5
TGTGCCGTCAGCGACAGGGGACTCGGCAATCAGCCCCAGCATTTT
CAVSDRGLGNQPQHF
>TRBD1|NA|TRBV7-9|TRBJ1-2
TGTGCCAGCAGCGGGGACAGGGGGGATTACACCTTC
CASSGDRGDYTF
>NA|NA|TRBV5-1|TRBJ1-6
TGCGCCAGCAGCTTGAACGGCAGGGTTGATAATTCACCCCTCCACTTT
CASSLNGRVDNSPLHF
>TRBD1|NA|TRBV19|TRBJ2-7
TGTGCCAGTAGAAGGACAGGTCCGGTCATTGGGGAGCAGTACTTC
CASRRTGPVIGEQYF
>TRBD1|NA|TRBV12-3/TRBV12-4|TRBJ1-2
TGTGCCAGCAGGAGGGGGCAGGGCTATGGCTACACCTTC
CASRRGQGYGYTF
>TRBD2|NA|TRBV29-1|TRBJ2-1
TGCAGCGTTGATACTAGCGGGAAGGATGAGCAGTTCTTC
CSVDTSGKDEQFF
>NA|NA|TRBV9|TRBJ2-3
TGTGCCAGCAGCGTAGTGGGGGGTCTAGATACGCAGTATTTT
CASSVVGGLDTQYF
>NA|NA|TRBV7-6|TRBJ2-6
TGTGCCAGCAGCCCTCTAGGGGGCGGGGGGCTTTCTGGGGCCAACGTCCTGACTTTC
CASSPLGGGGLSGANVLTF
>NA|NA|TRBV5-1|TRBJ1-1
TGCGCCAGCAGCTTAGGAGGGGATGGGACTGAAGCTTTCTTT
CASSLGGDGTEAFF
>TRBD1|NA|TRBV6-5|TRBJ1-6
TGTGCCAGCAGTCCAGGACAGGGCGGTCATTCACCCCTCCACTTT
CASSPGQGGHSPLHF
>NA|many|TRBV15|TRBJ2-7
TGTGCCACCAGCAGGGATCCGGGTTCCACCTACGAGCAGTACTTC
CATSRDPGSTYEQYF
>NA|NA|TRBV18|TRBJ1-4
TGTGCCAGCTCACCGCGTCCCGGTGAAAAACTGTTTTTT
CASSPRPGEKLFF